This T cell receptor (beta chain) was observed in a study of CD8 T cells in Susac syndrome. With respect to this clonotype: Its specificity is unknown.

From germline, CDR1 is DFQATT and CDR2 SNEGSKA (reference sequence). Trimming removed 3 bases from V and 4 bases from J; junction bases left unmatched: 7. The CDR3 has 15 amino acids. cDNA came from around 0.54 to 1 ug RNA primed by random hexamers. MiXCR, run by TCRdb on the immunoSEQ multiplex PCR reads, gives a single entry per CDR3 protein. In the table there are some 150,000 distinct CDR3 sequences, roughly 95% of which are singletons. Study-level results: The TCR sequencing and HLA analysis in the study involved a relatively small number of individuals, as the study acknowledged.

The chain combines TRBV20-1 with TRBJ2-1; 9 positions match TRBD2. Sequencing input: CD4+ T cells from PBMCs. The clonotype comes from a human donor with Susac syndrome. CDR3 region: CSASIGTSSYNEQFF. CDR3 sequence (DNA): TGCAGTGCTAGCATTGGGACTAGCAGTTACAATGAGCAGTTCTTC.